A selection of T cell receptor beta chains follows, all from one sample in a study of T cell responses to AZD1222 COVID-19 vaccine. Produced via immunoSEQ multiplex PCR; TCRdb's table is partial and in-frame only. The sample has approximately 270,000 clones, almost 95% seen once. The starting material was peripheral blood, obtained 28 days after the second AZD1222 dose. Receptors originate from an adult who received the AZD1222 COVID-19 vaccine. The CDR3 runs from the conserved cysteine through the conserved F or W. The D gene is left open where the match is weak. For some rows the clone size is stated as once, few or many, or as a class when expanded; others skip it.

14	-	TRBJ1-6	TRBV5-4	-	CASSPGGSVSPLHF	TGTGCCAGCAGCCCCGGGGGGTCCGTGTCACCCCTCCACTTT
15	-	TRBJ2-2	TRBV7-9	-	CASSLGARATGELFF	TGTGCCAGCAGCTTGGGGGCGCGGGCCACCGGGGAGCTGTTTTTT
12	-	TRBJ2-7	TRBV28	-	CASSLVGGEQYF	TGTGCCAGCAGTTTGGTTGGGGGGGAGCAGTACTTC
13	-	TRBJ2-5	TRBV27	TRBD2	CASGLAGQETQYF	TGTGCCAGTGGACTAGCGGGCCAAGAGACCCAGTACTTC
12	once	TRBJ2-7	TRBV6-6	TRBD1	CASRGDSYEQYF	TGTGCCAGCAGGGGGGACAGCTACGAGCAGTACTTC
15	-	TRBJ2-1	TRBV7-2	-	CASSPNSGAYNEQFF	TGTGCCAGCAGCCCCAATAGTGGGGCGTACAATGAGCAGTTCTTC
16	-	TRBJ2-7	TRBV7-9	TRBD2	CASSLGTSGKTYEQYF	TGTGCCAGCAGCTTGGGGACTAGCGGGAAAACCTACGAGCAGTACTTC
13	-	TRBJ2-1	TRBV11-2	-	CASSLGPFNEQFF	TGTGCCAGCAGCTTAGGCCCTTTTAATGAGCAGTTCTTC
15	-	TRBJ1-2	TRBV28	TRBD1	CASSLSAGGVRGYTF	TGTGCCAGCAGTTTATCGGCAGGGGGGGTACGTGGCTACACCTTC
13	-	TRBJ1-1	TRBV7-3	-	CASTAGRGTEAFF	TGTGCCAGCACCGCGGGGCGCGGAACTGAAGCTTTCTTT
13	-	TRBJ1-2	TRBV5-5	TRBD1	CASSVTGGYGYTF	TGTGCCAGCAGCGTTACAGGGGGATATGGCTACACCTTC
13	-	TRBJ2-1	TRBV13	-	CASRFGTPGEQFF	TGTGCCAGCAGATTCGGGACCCCAGGTGAGCAGTTCTTC
16	-	TRBJ2-2	TRBV28	-	CASSLTGAANTGELFF	TGTGCCAGCAGCTTGACTGGGGCGGCGAACACCGGGGAGCTGTTTTTT
15	-	TRBJ2-3	TRBV7-3	TRBD1	CASSLTGQGTDTQYF	TGTGCCAGCAGTTTGACGGGACAGGGCACAGATACGCAGTATTTT
15	-	TRBJ1-4	TRBV7-2	-	CASSPTGLNNEKLFF	TGTGCCAGCAGCCCCACAGGGCTCAATAATGAAAAACTGTTTTTT